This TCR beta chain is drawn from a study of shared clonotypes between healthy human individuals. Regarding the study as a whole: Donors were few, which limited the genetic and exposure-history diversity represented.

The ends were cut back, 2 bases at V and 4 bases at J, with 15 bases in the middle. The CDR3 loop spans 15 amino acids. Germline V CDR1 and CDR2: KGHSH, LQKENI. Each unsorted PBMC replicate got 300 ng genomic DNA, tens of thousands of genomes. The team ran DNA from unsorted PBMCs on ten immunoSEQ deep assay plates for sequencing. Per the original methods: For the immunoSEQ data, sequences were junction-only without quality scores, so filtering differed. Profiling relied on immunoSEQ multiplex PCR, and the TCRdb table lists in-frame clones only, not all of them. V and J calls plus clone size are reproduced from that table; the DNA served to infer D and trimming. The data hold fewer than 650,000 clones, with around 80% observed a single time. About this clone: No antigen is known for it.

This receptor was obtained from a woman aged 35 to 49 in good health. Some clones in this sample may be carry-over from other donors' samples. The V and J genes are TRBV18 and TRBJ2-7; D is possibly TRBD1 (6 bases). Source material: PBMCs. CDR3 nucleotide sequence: TGTGCCAGCTCACCATTAACGGACAGTCATTACGAGCAGTACTTC. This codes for CASSPLTDSHYEQYF.